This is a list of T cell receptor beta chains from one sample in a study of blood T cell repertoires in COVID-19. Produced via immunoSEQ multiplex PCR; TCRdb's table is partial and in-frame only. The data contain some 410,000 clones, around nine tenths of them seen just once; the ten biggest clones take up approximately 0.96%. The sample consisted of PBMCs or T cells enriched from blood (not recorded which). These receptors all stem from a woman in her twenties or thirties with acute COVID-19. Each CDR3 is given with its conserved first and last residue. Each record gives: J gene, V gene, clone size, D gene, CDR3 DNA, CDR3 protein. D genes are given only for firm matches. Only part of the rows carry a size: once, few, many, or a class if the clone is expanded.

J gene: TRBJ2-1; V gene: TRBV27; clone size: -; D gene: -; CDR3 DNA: TGTGCCAGCAGTTTATGGGACGGGAGTGAGCAGTTCTTC; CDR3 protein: CASSLWDGSEQFF
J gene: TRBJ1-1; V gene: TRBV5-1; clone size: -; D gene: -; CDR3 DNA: TGCGCCAGCAGCTTGGATTGGGGCGCGGGAAACACTGAAGCTTTCTTT; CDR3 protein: CASSLDWGAGNTEAFF
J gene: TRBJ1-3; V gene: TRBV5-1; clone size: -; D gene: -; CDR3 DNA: TGCGCCAGCAGCTTGGAGCGTGGAAACACCATATATTTT; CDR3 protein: CASSLERGNTIYF
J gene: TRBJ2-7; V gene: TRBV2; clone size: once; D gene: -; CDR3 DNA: TGTGCCAGCAGTGAAGCATGGGGGGTCCTCGAGCAGTACTTC; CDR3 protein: CASSEAWGVLEQYF
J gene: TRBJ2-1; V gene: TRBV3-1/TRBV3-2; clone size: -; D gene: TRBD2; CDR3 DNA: TGTGCCAGCAGCGAAAGGACTAGCGGGGGGGCCCATGAGCAGTTCTTC; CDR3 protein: CASSERTSGGAHEQFF
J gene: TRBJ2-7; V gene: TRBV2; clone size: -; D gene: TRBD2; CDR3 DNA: TGTGCCAGCAGTGGTCGGGTTCGGGGGGCCTACGAGCAGTACTTC; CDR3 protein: CASSGRVRGAYEQYF
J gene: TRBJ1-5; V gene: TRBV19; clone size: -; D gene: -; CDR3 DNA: TGTGCCAGTAGTATAGGGGAGTTCAATCAGCCCCAGCATTTT; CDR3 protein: CASSIGEFNQPQHF
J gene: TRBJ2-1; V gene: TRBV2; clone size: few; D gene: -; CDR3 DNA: TGTGCCAGCAGTTTGGAGAGTTACAATGAGCAGTTCTTC; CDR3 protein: CASSLESYNEQFF
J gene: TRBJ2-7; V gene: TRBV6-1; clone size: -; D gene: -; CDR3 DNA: TGTGCCAGCAGTGAATTATACAGCAACGAGCAGTACTTC; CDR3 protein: CASSELYSNEQYF
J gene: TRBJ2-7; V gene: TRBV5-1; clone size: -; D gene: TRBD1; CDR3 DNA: TGCGCCAGCAGTTATACCTACGGGACAGCCCCCTACGAGCAGTACTTC; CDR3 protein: CASSYTYGTAPYEQYF
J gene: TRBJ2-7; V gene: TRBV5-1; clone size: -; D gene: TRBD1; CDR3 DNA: TGCGCCAGCAGCTTGCAGGGGGCTTTTTACGAGCAGTACTTC; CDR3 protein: CASSLQGAFYEQYF
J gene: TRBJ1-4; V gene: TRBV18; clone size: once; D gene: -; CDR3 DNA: TGTGCCAGCTCACCAAGGGGCCAGGGGAATTTCTTGGCAACTAATGAAAAACTGTTTTTT; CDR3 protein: CASSPRGQGNFLATNEKLFF